This TCR beta chain was identified in a study of cytomegalovirus exposure and HLA in healthy donors (dated by TCRdb to the late 2010s). Study-wide context: In an earlier analysis of 450 to 750 of the donors, around 300 Gb of sequence data and 117 million unique TCR beta sequences from roughly 200 million T cells were reported. Every discovery cohort repertoire had been produced on one sequencing platform. Genome-wide SNP genotypes for about 55% of the 666 donors were used in a later genetic analysis, which treated that subset as a discovery cohort. Roughly 300 gigabases of sequencing data and around 85 million unique TCR sequences made up an early release that covered approximately 650 HLA-typed donors. To predict cytomegalovirus infection status, the study combined high-throughput TCR immunosequencing, statistical association of individual TCRs with disease status, and machine learning. A later analysis re-analyzed previously published TCR beta repertoires from 600 to 850 donors and added high-resolution HLA genotyping to study TCR occurrence patterns. Typing coverage varied by locus: roughly 620-640 donors for A, B, C, DRB1 and DQB1; approximately 500 for DQA1; more than 600 for DPA1; 450 to 480 for DPB1. Besides the first cohort of 666 subjects, a separate validation cohort made up of 120 or so different subjects was used. Both class I and class II loci were covered by HLA typing, at four-digit resolution. Among about 390 genotyped donors of the cohort, an average of around 240,000 unique TCR beta nucleotide sequences were sequenced per donor, roughly 18% of them non-productive. Rather than using new phenotypic data, the later analysis identified candidate immune exposures from TCR beta sequences and from how often those sequences occurred across donors. Roughly five DR-DQ haplotypes were handled as single units for association and clustering because linkage in the cohort was strong. The aim of the study was to test whether cataloging public T cell receptors could identify signatures of past pathogen exposure. An earlier analysis of more than 450 of the donors used high-throughput TCR beta sequencing to judge whether each TCR beta V gene segment behaved as functional or pseudogenic. Donor age, sex, ethnicity and CMV serostatus were compiled alongside the repertoire data. The genetic ancestry cluster associated with self-reported Caucasian donors included over 65% of the roughly 400 genotyped donors. Using immunosequencing, the study profiled T cell repertoires from around 670 subjects and related those repertoires to cytomegalovirus serostatus. What the research found in general, with its limitations: The sequencing pipeline was judged likely to have produced a cluster of highly shared sequence variants as a technical artifact. Immune exposure information for the cohort was limited to CMV serostatus. In a later analysis, some 18,000 TCR beta sequences were associated with specific HLA alleles at a false discovery rate of 0.05. Sequencing depth was assumed to be roughly uniform across donors in the presence/absence analyses, though that assumption may not hold. The 87-base-pair reads could not distinguish some IMGT-functional V segments, including TRBV6-2 and TRBV6-3, so those segments were excluded. Because some donors lacked HLA typing at each locus, the association tests relied only on the typed subset. An earlier analysis of approximately 530 of the donors showed that most TCR beta V segments appeared in productive rearrangements either about 90% or about 30% of the time, which broadly matched IMGT annotations. Cytomegalovirus status was reported to be diagnosed by the classifier with high specificity and sensitivity in both the original and validation cohorts. Linkage disequilibrium might explain the correlated functional status among segregating V segments, but an unknown experimental factor could not be excluded. In a later analysis, TCR association rates were found to vary across HLA loci, with the most associated TCRs seen for DRB1 alleles and the fewest for HLA-C alleles. A later analysis reported that several top co-occurrence clusters appeared linked to parvovirus B19, influenza, CMV and Epstein-Barr virus. In vitro tests confirmed that three of the cytomegalovirus-associated TCR beta chains recognize cytomegalovirus antigens. An association between a missense DCLRE1C variant and V-gene and J-gene trimming of TCR beta chains was found in a later genetic analysis and replicated in an independent cohort. A further reported finding was that TCR beta sequences accurately predicted the HLA-A and HLA-B alleles for most subjects in the first cohort. In a later genetic analysis, fewer N-insertions in productive TCRs were reported among donors in an Asian-associated ancestry cluster than the roughly 700-donor mean. Most TCR sequences were seen in very few donors, while some public TCRs were found in many individuals. Strong co-occurrence of HLA alleles, especially DR and DQ, made assigning TCR associations to individual alleles difficult. In a later analysis, most CMV-associated TCR beta chains were found to appear HLA-restricted, with HLA associations seemingly driven largely by CMV exposure. Compared with equally common non-associated chains, HLA-associated TCR beta chains in a later analysis were more clonally expanded and had lower generation probabilities. According to the authors, the approach could potentially be generalized to other disease states and immunological phenotypes. In the study, around 150 TCR beta chains were listed as associated with cytomegalovirus. This cohort had only TCR beta chains sequenced, and the lack of alpha or paired-chain data limited which features could be detected. Around 16 rarely observed V segments, including chromosome 9 orphons, were excluded from the earlier analysis of 550 to 700 of the donors because counts were too low.

The cohort was made up of 650 to 700 healthy bone marrow donors. Cohort members were all nominally healthy when sampled, although unrecorded immune exposures were likely present. The donor tested CMV seropositive and was one of the 289 seropositive cohort members. Each donor provided a peripheral blood sample, and peripheral blood mononuclear cells were used for TCR beta sequencing. The Qiagen DNeasy Blood Extraction Kit was used to extract genomic DNA from the blood cell samples. In the case of this clone: What antigen it recognizes has not been identified. Per-base quality was not reported, and no clone a single base away is much larger than it.

Libraries were made using the immunoSEQ multiplex PCR assay. The multiplex PCR relied on a mix of 60 forward primers for TCR Vbeta segments and 13 reverse primers for TCR Jbeta segments. Amplification of the CDR3 region of rearranged TCR beta genes was performed with a multiplex PCR assay on genomic DNA. The amplified TCR beta libraries were sequenced on the Illumina HiSeq System as 87-base-pair reads. Regarding the original processing steps: In a later analysis, around 80 million unique TCR beta chains were counted across the 650 to 750 repertoires, and roughly 11 million of these chains were shared by at least two donors. Raw reads were error-corrected and collapsed into unique sequences with a nearest-neighbor algorithm that merged closely related sequences to remove PCR and sequencing errors. V, D and J gene segments were assigned by aligning CDR3 sequences to IMGT reference sequences. For a sequence to be retained, a match of at least six nucleotides was required to both a V gene segment and a J gene segment. Rearrangements were called productive when the CDR3 lacked stop codons and stayed in frame with V and J; all others were non-productive. CDR3 was defined according to IMGT convention as the region running from the second conserved V-encoded cysteine to the conserved J-encoded phenylalanine. The earlier analysis of roughly 590 of the donors excluded any sequence lacking an unambiguous match to a single V gene segment. In an earlier analysis of some 590 of the donors, a V segment was called functional when productive rearrangements were above 56.7%, and segregating when the standard deviation between donors exceeded 5%. A statistical classification framework was built for diagnosing cytomegalovirus status from the catalog of TCR beta chain sequences. In a later analysis, V and J genes were assigned by comparing TCR nucleotide sequences against IMGT/GENE-DB human TR gene sequences. The TCRdist pipeline was used in a later analysis to assign CDR3 sequences and most-parsimonious VDJ recombination scenarios. In a later analysis, every TCR beta chain was defined by the combination of its CDR3 amino acid sequence and its V-gene family, and reads without a unique V-gene family were dropped. To address suspected cross-contamination and a sequencing artifact, a later analysis removed a few hundred highly shared, low-generation-probability nucleotide sequences. A later analysis calculated a clonal expansion index for each public chain from normalized within-repertoire ranks of inferred template counts. Generation probabilities in a later analysis came from a VDJ recombination model fitted to out-of-frame rearrangements, and those results were checked against IGoR. A later analysis scored TCR-TCR, TCR-HLA and TCR-CMV co-occurrence with hypergeometric tests, applying a repertoire-size bias correction to TCR pairs. In a later analysis, false discovery rates were estimated by permuting HLA or CMV assignments 20 times. In a later analysis, co-occurring TCRs were grouped with DBSCAN, and TCRdist sequence similarity was added when clustering was performed within HLA-allele-positive subsets. For co-occurrence clustering, repertoires with fewer than 30,000 or more than 120,000 public chains were excluded, along with four or five repertoires with anomalous nucleotide sharing. TCRdb re-hosts the immuneACCESS table, in-frame sequences only. Its copies lack some clones; in the studies checked, an unresolved V gene accounts for under half of them, and the cause for the rest is not known. Clonal size and the V and J genes are those of that table, whereas D and trimming came from the DNA. The sample table holds around 100,000 clones, of which around 80% were seen once. Together, the top ten hold roughly 5.4% of the sample.

Ends trimmed: V by 0 bases, J by 5 bases; bases unmatched to a gene: 15. Per the germline V gene (reference sequence), MNHEY is the CDR1 and SMNVEV is the CDR2. There are 18 amino acids in the CDR3, from cysteine to phenylalanine inclusive. Only CDR3 DNA remains: 54 bases, in frame from the first base. The specimen sequenced was PBMCs. The rearrangement joined TRBV27 to TRBJ2-7; TRBD2 agrees with 8 junctional bases. The sequence derives from a young woman in good health and CMV-seropositive. CDR3 protein: CASSLSFMGLVSAHEQYF. The DNA reads as follows: TGTGCCAGCAGTTTATCCTTCATGGGACTAGTCTCAGCCCACGAGCAGTACTTC.